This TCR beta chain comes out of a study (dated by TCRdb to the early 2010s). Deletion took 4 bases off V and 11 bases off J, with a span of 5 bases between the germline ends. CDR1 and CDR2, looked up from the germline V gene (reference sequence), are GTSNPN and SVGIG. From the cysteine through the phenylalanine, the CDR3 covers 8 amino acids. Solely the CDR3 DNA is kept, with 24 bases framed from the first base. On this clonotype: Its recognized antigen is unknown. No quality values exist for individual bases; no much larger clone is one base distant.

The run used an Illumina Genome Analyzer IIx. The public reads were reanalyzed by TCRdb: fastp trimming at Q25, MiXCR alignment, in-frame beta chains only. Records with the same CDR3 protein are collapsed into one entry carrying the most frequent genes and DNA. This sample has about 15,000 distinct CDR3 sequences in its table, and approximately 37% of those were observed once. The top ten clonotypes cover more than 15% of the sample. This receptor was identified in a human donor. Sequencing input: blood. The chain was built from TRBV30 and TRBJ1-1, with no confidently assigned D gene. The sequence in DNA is TGTGCCTGGACGGACGCTTTCTTT. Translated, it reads CAWTDAFF. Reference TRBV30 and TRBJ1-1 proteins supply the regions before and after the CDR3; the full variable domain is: SQTIHQWPATLVQPVGSPLSLECTVEGTSNPNLYWYRQAAGRGLQLLFYSVGIGQISSEVPQNLSASRPQDRQFILSSKKLLLSDSGFYLCAWTDAFFGQGTRLTVV.